Following are 12 T cell receptor beta chains from one sample sequenced in a study of T cells after yellow fever vaccination. TCRdb used MiXCR to reprocess the 5' RACE reads, holding one entry per CDR3 protein. Counted here are over 150,000 distinct CDR3 sequences, roughly 6.4% occurring once; the ten biggest clones make up less than 3.5%. This specimen was CD4+ T cells sorted from PBMCs, taken on the day of the first yellow fever vaccination. These TCRs come from a young man who received the YFV17D yellow fever vaccine.

This clonotype has only a few counts. The rearrangement links TRBV7-8 to TRBJ1-6; a possible D gene is TRBD1 (6 bases). Trimming shortened V by 6 bases and J by 7 bases, and 10 bases separated the two germline ends. Germline V gene sequence: CDR1 SGHVS, CDR2 FQNEAQ. CDR3 size: 13 residues. CDR3 nucleotides: TGTGCCAGCAGACGGGACACAAATTCACCCCTCCACTTT. Residues: CASRRDTNSPLHF.

The sample holds a few counts of this clonotype. The genes are TRBV5-6 and TRBJ2-7; D uncertain. Trimming removed 0 bases from V and 3 bases from J, with 7 bases in between. Germline V CDR1 and CDR2: SGHDT, YYEEEE. The CDR3 contains 13 residues. CDR3 amino acids: CASSLGLLYEQYV. The CDR3 nucleotides read TGTGCCAGCAGCTTGGGACTTCTCTACGAGCAGTACGTC.

In this sample, this clonotype turned up a few times. This rearrangement joins TRBV20-1 to TRBJ2-4; D not certain. Trimming removed 3 bases from V and 2 bases from J, with 8 bases in between. The CDR3 spans 13 residues. From germline, CDR1 is DFQATT and CDR2 SNEGSKA (reference sequence). The DNA for the CDR3 is TGCAGTGCTAGGAGAAGCCCCAAAAACATTCAGTACTTC. It translates to CSARRSPKNIQYF.

This clonotype was picked up many times. This chain links TRBV28 with TRBJ2-7, with no clear D. The germline V gene has CDR1 MDHEN and CDR2 SYDVKM. With 3 bases removed from V and 4 bases from J, the gap between germline ends came to 10 bases. The CDR3 is made up of 13 amino acids. DNA for the CDR3: TGTGCCAGCAGTTTTCATGGACGGTACGAGCAGTACGTC. The encoded protein is CASSFHGRYEQYV.

This clonotype was counted many times. The V gene is TRBV6-5, the J gene TRBJ2-7, with D hard to call. There are 15 residues in the CDR3. Trimming took off 7 bases at V and 0 bases at J, with 16 bases between the two ends. Germline V gene lookup returns CDR1 MNHEY and CDR2 SVGAGI. DNA of the CDR3: TGTGCCAGCAAAATGGCAGCAATTAACTCCTACGAGCAGTACTTC. Encoded protein: CASKMAAINSYEQYF.

In this sample, this clonotype turned up many times. The CDR3 sequence: CASSLAVKETQYF. As DNA, the CDR3 is TGTGCCAGCAGCTTAGCGGTGAAAGAGACCCAGTACTTC. The V and J genes are TRBV7-2 and TRBJ2-5, with D unresolved. The germline CDR1 and CDR2 sequences are SGHTA and FQGNSA. CDR3 size: 13 residues. The V and J ends lost 0 bases and 3 bases respectively, with 5 bases between them.

This clonotype was detected many times. This sequence joins TRBV3-1 and TRBJ1-1, with D hard to call. V lost 4 bases and J lost 6, with 12 bases in between. The CDR3 totals 13 residues. Germline V gene lookup returns CDR1 LGHDT and CDR2 YNNKEL (reference sequence). DNA for the CDR3: TGTGCCAGCAGCCCAGACTTCAGAGCTGAAGCTTTCTTT. Residues: CASSPDFRAEAFF.

This clonotype was found many times. This sequence joins TRBV6-1 and TRBJ1-1; D possibly corresponds to TRBD1 (6 bases). The CDR3 is 14 amino acids. Germline CDR1 MNHNS, CDR2 SASEGT. The V gene lost 3 bases and the J gene lost 0 bases, with 8 bases spanning the gap. CDR3 region: CASSETGMNTEAFF. Here the CDR3 DNA reads TGTGCCAGCAGTGAGACAGGCATGAACACTGAAGCTTTCTTT.

This clonotype was seen a few times. This rearrangement joins TRBV12-3 or TRBV12-4 to TRBJ1-1; a possible D gene is TRBD1 (5 bases). The V end was cut by 7 bases, the J end by 2 bases, with 20 bases between. This CDR3 spans 16 amino acids. CDR3 loop: CASKSTTGTDNTEAFF. The CDR3 nucleotides read TGTGCCAGCAAAAGTACTACGGGGACCGACAACACTGAAGCTTTCTTT.

This clonotype was counted a few times. This chain links TRBV11-3 with TRBJ1-1, with D perhaps matching TRBD1 (5 bases). The CDR3 consists of 14 residues. V was trimmed by 5 bases and J by 1 base, leaving 11 bases between them. The germline V gene has CDR1 SGHNT and CDR2 YENEEA. The CDR3 DNA reads as TGTGCCAGCAGCAACCGGGACGGGAACACTGAAGCTTTCTTT. It codes for CASSNRDGNTEAFF.

This chain uses TRBV20-1 with TRBJ1-1, with D maybe TRBD1 (5 bases). V lost 5 bases, J lost 8 bases, and 18 bases lay in between. This CDR3 comprises 13 residues. Germline CDR1 is DFQATT and CDR2 is SNEGSKA (reference sequence). The CDR3 here is CSALAGVDMEAFF. CDR3 in DNA: TGCAGTGCTCTCGCGGGAGTGGACATGGAAGCTTTCTTT.

This clonotype turned up a few times. The V and J genes are TRBV4-3 and TRBJ2-1, with 10 nucleotides matching TRBD2. The CDR3 has 14 residues. CDR1 is LGHNA, CDR2 YSLEER, per germline. With V trimmed by 4 bases and J by 8 bases, 5 bases remained unmatched. The CDR3 nucleotides read TGCGCCAGCAGCCTCCGAACTAGCGGGGATGAGCAGTTCTTC. Translating gives CASSLRTSGDEQFF.